A selection of T cell receptor beta chains follows, all from one sample in a study of T cell responses to AZD1222 COVID-19 vaccine. TCRdb's copy holds only in-frame clones and misses some; the assay was immunoSEQ multiplex PCR. The sample lists roughly 100,000 clones, approximately 88% seen once, with over 15% in the top ten. Sequencing used peripheral blood, obtained on day 0 of AZD1222 vaccination. These receptors originate from an adult in good health. The conserved cysteine and the conserved F or W are not part of the CDR3 here.

len	j_gene	v_gene	CDR3aa
13	TRBJ2-1	TRBV25-1	ASSSGTSPSNEQF
15	TRBJ2-6	TRBV19	ASSTFRRTTGANVLT
16	TRBJ1-6	TRBV4-2	ASSQGGGTGSYNSPLH
14	TRBJ2-2	TRBV4-1	ASSPWAGDYTGELF
11	TRBJ2-3	TRBV18	ASSPDPTDTQY
13	TRBJ1-1	TRBV5-5	ASSFGGVWNTEAF
13	TRBJ1-1	TRBV4-3	ASSQSMALNTEAF
13	TRBJ2-1	TRBV4-1	ASSQETAGYNEQF
20	TRBJ2-2	TRBV10-1	ASSEEHKPGLAGGPRTGELF
9	TRBJ1-1	TRBV20-1	SALENTEAF
15	TRBJ1-2	TRBV11-3	ASSLVSGEVYNYGYT
12	TRBJ2-1	TRBV24-1	ATSDPRKWNEQF
16	TRBJ2-2	TRBV4-1	ASSQEGYRGLNTGELF
13	TRBJ2-1	TRBV6-2/TRBV6-3	ASSSRLATVDEQF
16	TRBJ1-5	TRBV7-2	ASSPQYRDRVFNQPQH
16	TRBJ2-5	TRBV23-1	ASSHMAGGLHPPETQY
10	TRBJ2-3	TRBV7-9	ASGQGSDTQY
12	TRBJ2-5	TRBV29-1	SVELAGTQETQY
13	TRBJ1-2	TRBV5-1	ASSAATGKSYGYT
9	TRBJ2-5	TRBV7-9	ASSSKETQY
12	TRBJ2-2	TRBV2	ASRPGHLAGELF
13	TRBJ2-1	TRBV9	ASSVDLAGGREQF
10	TRBJ1-5	TRBV5-1	ASSDGGQPQH
13	TRBJ2-7	TRBV5-1	ASSFASGSIYEQY
11	TRBJ2-5	TRBV7-3	ASSLTKVETQY
12	TRBJ2-1	TRBV6-2/TRBV6-3	ASSYPSSYNEQF
9	TRBJ1-1	TRBV30	AWNRGREAF
14	TRBJ2-2	TRBV7-9	ASSHGLAANTGELF
12	TRBJ1-6	TRBV30	AWSTRTGNAPLH
15	TRBJ2-1	TRBV19	ASSRQGASSSYNEQF
13	TRBJ1-2	TRBV13	ASSPKTGGVFGYT
10	TRBJ1-5	TRBV24-1	ATSRGNQPQH
15	TRBJ1-4	TRBV18	ASSPGQPSATNEKLF
12	TRBJ1-6	TRBV27	ASSFGGGSSPLH
13	TRBJ1-4	TRBV6-5	ASSYGARSGEKLF
15	TRBJ2-3	TRBV7-9	ASSPERPLVGTDTQY
11	TRBJ1-1	TRBV12-5	ASGLGGSPEAF